The T cell receptor (beta chain) under discussion was sequenced for a study of blood T cell repertoires in COVID-19. Study as a whole: COVID-19 samples, acute and convalescent, were from the United States, Italy and Spain.

The study assigned cohorts using participant-reported clinical history. Within 2 weeks of study entry, exposed participants had contacted a PCR-confirmed or clinician-diagnosed COVID-19 case. As handled by the study authors: The authors estimated nucleated cell counts from reference gene primer amplification. The assay was immunoSEQ multiplex PCR, and TCRdb's table has in-frame clones only and misses some. V and J calls and clone size come straight from that table; D and trimming were deduced from the DNA. The data show approximately 220,000 clones, roughly 80% seen once. The sequence was collected from a woman aged 50 to 60 who had been exposed to COVID-19. Input material: PBMCs or T cells enriched from blood (not recorded which).

The DNA for the CDR3 is TGTGCCAGCAGCGTAGGCGGTCAAGAGACCCAGTACTTC. Its translation: CASSVGGQETQYF. The chain couples TRBV9 to TRBJ2-5; D not certain. V was clipped by 0 bases and J by 2 bases, with 5 bases between them. Germline V lookup: CDR1 SGDLS, CDR2 YYNGEE. The CDR3 runs 13 residues.